This TCR beta chain was sequenced during a study of cytomegalovirus exposure and HLA in healthy donors. Study at large: In a previous analysis, 117 million unique TCR beta sequences were found from some 200 million T cells.

This clone was seen only once. This CDR3 spans 12 amino acids. The germline V gene has CDR1 SGHTA and CDR2 FQGNSA. The V and J ends lost 5 bases and 5 bases respectively, with 9 bases between them. 13 Jbeta primers and 60 Vbeta primers were used for the PCR. Libraries were prepared by immunoSEQ multiplex PCR; TCRdb keeps only in-frame clonotypes and omits some of them. The sample records tens of thousands of clones, 70% to 85% being singletons. The TCR sequence derives from a woman aged 40 to 55 in good health and CMV-seronegative. The chain joins TRBV7-2 to TRBJ1-1, with D uncertain. Material: PBMCs. CDR3 residues: CASSLLSTEAFF. DNA of the CDR3: TGTGCCAGCAGCCTCCTTAGTACTGAAGCTTTCTTT.